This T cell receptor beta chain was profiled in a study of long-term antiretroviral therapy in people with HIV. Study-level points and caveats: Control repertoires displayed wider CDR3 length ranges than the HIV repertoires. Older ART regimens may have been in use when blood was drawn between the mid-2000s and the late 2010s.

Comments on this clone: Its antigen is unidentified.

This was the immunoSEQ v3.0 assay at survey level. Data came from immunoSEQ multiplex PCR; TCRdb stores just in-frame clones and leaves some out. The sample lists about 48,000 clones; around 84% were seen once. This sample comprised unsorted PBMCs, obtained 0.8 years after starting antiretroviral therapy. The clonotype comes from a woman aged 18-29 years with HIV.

In DNA form, the CDR3 reads TGTGCCAGCAGCTTCAGAGGACAGCCTTCTGGGGCCAACGTCCTGACTTTC. Protein: CASSFRGQPSGANVLTF. V usage is TRBV5-8 and J usage is TRBJ2-6, with D possibly TRBD1 on 6 matching bases. The germline V gene has CDR1 SGHTS and CDR2 YDEGEE. The CDR3 covers 17 residues. Trimming took 2 bases from V and 1 from J, leaving 13 bases between them.